This is a list of T cell receptor beta chains from one sample in a study of Graves' ophthalmopathy and Graves' hyperthyroidism. TCRdb re-analysed the multiplex PCR reads in MiXCR, keeping a single row per CDR3 protein. Seen here are about 1.2 million distinct CDR3 sequences, about 38% observed once, and the top ten hold roughly 11%. The sequenced sample was peripheral blood or thyroid tissue (not recorded which). These receptors were collected from an adult man with Graves' hyperthyroidism. Each CDR3 is given with its conserved first and last residue. A D gene is named only where the DNA matches it firmly. Not every row has a clone size; where given, it reads once, few, many or a size class.

.	TRBJ2-2	TRBV19	.	CASSIGQGPRELFF	TGTGCCAGTAGTATTGGTCAAGGGCCCAGGGAGCTGTTTTTT
.	TRBJ1-2	TRBV7-9	many	CASSSSRGILPMGYTF	TGTGCCAGCAGCTCCTCACGGGGGATTCTGCCTATGGGCTACACCTTC
.	TRBJ2-7	TRBV7-2	few	CASSLSAVSYEQYF	TGTGCCAGCAGCTTATCCGCAGTCTCCTACGAGCAGTACTTC
TRBD2	TRBJ2-2	TRBV6-5	.	CASSEAGASTGELFF	TGTGCCAGCAGTGAAGCGGGGGCTTCCACCGGGGAGCTGTTTTTT
TRBD2	TRBJ2-2	TRBV20-1	many	CSAPGTRDTGELFF	TGCAGTGCCCCCGGGACTAGAGACACCGGGGAGCTGTTTTTT
.	TRBJ2-2	TRBV7-8	.	CASSLSRVTGELFF	TGTGCCAGCAGCTTGTCCAGGGTCACCGGGGAGCTGTTTTTT
TRBD1	TRBJ2-7	TRBV10-3	.	CASLGQGTYEQYF	TGTGCCTCTTTGGGACAGGGAACTTACGAGCAGTACTTC
TRBD2	TRBJ2-7	TRBV10-3	.	CASQTPGGSYEQYF	TGTGCCAGCCAAACGCCCGGGGGGTCCTACGAGCAGTACTTC
TRBD1	TRBJ2-7	TRBV30	few	CAWSLDRDFHEQYF	TGTGCCTGGAGTTTGGACAGGGATTTCCACGAGCAGTACTTC
.	TRBJ1-1	TRBV29-1	.	CSVPEGANTEAFF	TGCAGCGTTCCCGAGGGAGCGAACACTGAAGCTTTCTTT
.	TRBJ1-5	TRBV7-2	many	CASSLGSRVGNQPQHF	TGTGCCAGCAGCTTAGGGAGCAGGGTTGGGAATCAGCCCCAGCATTTT
.	TRBJ1-5	TRBV24-1	.	CATSENGPQPQHF	TGTGCCACCAGTGAAAACGGACCTCAGCCCCAGCATTTT
TRBD2	TRBJ2-5	TRBV10-3	.	CATSSGSQAGARAGNGETQYF	TGTGCCACATCTAGCGGCAGCCAAGCCGGGGCGAGAGCGGGTAACGGAGAGACCCAGTACTTC
.	TRBJ1-2	TRBV12-5	.	CASSRRDGTNYGYTF	TGTGCCAGCAGCCGCCGGGACGGGACTAACTATGGCTACACCTTC
TRBD1	TRBJ1-5	TRBV12-3/TRBV12-4	.	CASSPQPGTGRGQPQHF	TGTGCCAGCAGTCCCCAACCCGGGACAGGGCGAGGACAGCCCCAGCATTTT
TRBD1	TRBJ1-2	TRBV19	.	CASGGDSWGNYGYTF	TGTGCCAGTGGGGGGGACAGCTGGGGTAACTATGGCTACACCTTC
TRBD1	TRBJ1-2	TRBV19	.	CASSMTAGGEGYTF	TGTGCCAGTAGTATGACAGCAGGGGGAGAGGGCTACACCTTC
.	TRBJ2-2	TRBV19	few	CASSGTGSGTGELFF	TGTGCCAGTAGTGGAACAGGGTCGGGTACCGGGGAGCTGTTTTTT